These 29 T cell receptor beta chains share one sample of origin, sequenced in a study of cytomegalovirus exposure and HLA in healthy donors. A multiplex PCR was run with 60 Vbeta primers and 13 Jbeta primers. TCRdb keeps only in-frame clones here, not all; method: immunoSEQ multiplex PCR. The sample has around 170,000 clones, 82% seen once. Sample: PBMCs. The receptors derive from a man aged 35 to 55 in good health and CMV-seronegative.

CDR3 sequence: CAGASGRPQYF. The CDR3 DNA is TGCGCTGGGGCTAGCGGGCGGCCGCAGTACTTC. The chain recombines TRBV4-3 with TRBJ2-7; 8 bases line up with TRBD2. The CDR3 loop spans 11 amino acids. Germline CDR1 and CDR2: LGHNA and YSLEER.

The chain links TRBV4-3 to TRBJ2-7; no clear D gene. The germline V gene has CDR1 LGHNA and CDR2 YSLEER. CDR3 length: 15 residues. Deletions cut 0 bases from V and 0 bases from J, with 9 bases between. For the CDR3, the DNA is TGCGCCAGCAGCCAAGAGGCACATCGCTCCTACGAGCAGTACTTC. Amino acids: CASSQEAHRSYEQYF.

This clone was detected only once. This chain connects TRBV5-1 to TRBJ1-3, with D tentatively TRBD1 (5 bases). This CDR3 contains 16 residues. Trimming pared 4 bases from V and 0 bases from J, leaving 14 bases between. From germline, CDR1 is SGHRS and CDR2 YFSETQ. CDR3: CASSATGDYSGNTIYF. The CDR3 DNA sequence: TGCGCCAGCAGCGCAACCGGGGACTACTCTGGAAACACCATATATTTT.

CDR3 loop: CASAGGPPGGGNTIYF. CDR3 bases: TGTGCCAGCGCTGGGGGACCGCCGGGGGGAGGAAACACCATATATTTT. V usage is TRBV7-9 and J usage is TRBJ1-3, with D possibly TRBD1 on 5 matching bases. This CDR3 is 16 amino acids long. Trimming cost V 8 bases and J 4 bases, with 21 bases left between them. The germline V gene has CDR1 SEHNR and CDR2 FQNEAQ (reference sequence).

This rearrangement joins TRBV5-1 to TRBJ2-1, with D possibly TRBD2 on 7 matching bases. The V gene's germline CDR1 is SGHRS and CDR2 YFSETQ. Trimming removed 4 bases from V and 0 bases from J, with 20 bases in between. CDR3 size: 18 residues. The CDR3 protein is CASSTGHGRGSSYNEQFF. The CDR3 nucleotides are TGCGCCAGCAGCACGGGACACGGGCGGGGGAGCTCCTACAATGAGCAGTTCTTC.

In DNA form, the CDR3 reads TGTGCCAGCAGTTCCTCCAACCTTCGACAGGGGACGCAGTATTTT. Its translation is CASSSSNLRQGTQYF. The chain has TRBV6-6 and TRBJ2-3; 8 bases are shared with TRBD1. Germline CDR1 and CDR2: MNHNY and SVGAGI (reference sequence). The CDR3 contains 15 residues. Trimming removed 4 bases from V and 9 bases from J; junction bases left unmatched: 12.

The chain links TRBV13 to TRBJ2-1, with a tentative D call TRBD2 (5 bases). CDR3 length: 15 residues. The germline V gene encodes CDR1 PRHDT and CDR2 FYEKMQ (reference sequence). V lost 6 bases and J 0 bases, leaving 12 bases between the germline ends. The CDR3 here is CASRGEASSYNEQFF. CDR3 DNA: TGTGCCAGCAGGGGAGAGGCCAGCTCCTACAATGAGCAGTTCTTC.

J is TRBJ1-3 and V is TRBV7-2; 9 bases are shared with TRBD1. The CDR3 covers 16 residues. Germline-derived CDR1 and CDR2 are SGHTA and FQGNSA. Trimming removed 6 bases from V and 0 bases from J; junction bases left unmatched: 6. CDR3 sequence: CASRQDRGPSGNTIYF. CDR3 sequence (DNA): TGTGCCAGCAGGCAGGACAGGGGCCCCTCTGGAAACACCATATATTTT. The whole variable domain, filled in from reference TRBV7-2 and TRBJ1-3, reads GAGVSQSPSNKVTEKGKDVELRCDPISGHTALYWYRQSLGQGLEFLIYFQGNSAPDKSGLPSDRFSAERTGGSVSTLTIQRTQQEDSAVYLCASRQDRGPSGNTIYFGEGSWLTVV.

The chain combines TRBV4-1 with TRBJ2-7; 11 nucleotides line up with TRBD2. The CDR3 extends over 16 amino acids. Germline CDR1 MGHRA, CDR2 YSYEKL. Trimming cost V 1 base and J 4 bases; bases outside gene matches: 6. The CDR3 DNA is TGCGCCAGCAGCCAAGGAGGTAGCGGGGGGGGGTACGAGCAGTACTTC. Its translation: CASSQGGSGGGYEQYF.

This chain uses TRBV5-8 with TRBJ2-2; 7 nucleotides match TRBD1. V lost 4 bases to trimming and J lost 6 bases; unmatched junction nucleotides: 9. The CDR3 runs 15 residues. Germline lookup yields CDR1 SGHTS and CDR2 YDEGEE. The CDR3 sequence: CASSRGPNAPGELFF. CDR3 sequence (DNA): TGTGCCAGCAGCAGGGGGCCTAATGCTCCCGGGGAGCTGTTTTTT. Filled out from reference TRBV5-8 and TRBJ2-2, the complete variable domain reads EAGVTQSPTHLIKTRGQQATLRCSPISGHTSVYWYQQALGLGLQFLLWYDEGEERNRGNFPPRFSGRQFPNYSSELNVNALELEDSALYLCASSRGPNAPGELFFGEGSRLTVL.

The chain uses TRBV5-1 and TRBJ2-1; 13 bases line up with TRBD2. This CDR3 has 18 residues. Germline V gene lookup returns CDR1 SGHRS and CDR2 YFSETQ. Trimming took 3 bases from V and 1 from J; bases not matched to a gene: 7. The CDR3: CASSWGLAGFDSYNEQFF. The CDR3 DNA reads as TGCGCCAGCAGCTGGGGACTAGCGGGATTCGATTCCTACAATGAGCAGTTCTTC. Full variable domain (outside the CDR3, taken from reference TRBV5-1 and TRBJ2-1): KAGVTQTPRYLIKTRGQQVTLSCSPISGHRSVSWYQQTPGQGLQFLFEYFSETQRNKGNFPGRFSGRQFSNSRSEMNVSTLELGDSALYLCASSWGLAGFDSYNEQFFGPGTRLTVL.

V and J are TRBV4-3 and TRBJ2-5, with 8 bases matching TRBD2. With 1 base clipped from V and 5 bases from J, the junction kept 12 bases outside the gene matches. CDR1 and CDR2 from the germline V gene are LGHNA and YSLEER. The CDR3 spans 17 residues. The CDR3 nucleotides are TGCGCCAGCAGCCAAGGTCCAGCGGGGGTATCGGTCGAGACCCAGTACTTC. Amino acids: CASSQGPAGVSVETQYF.

The chain couples TRBV19 to TRBJ2-7, with a tentative D call TRBD2 (5 bases). The CDR3 has 13 residues. Germline V gene lookup returns CDR1 LNHDA and CDR2 SQIVND (reference sequence). The V and J ends lost 5 bases and 2 bases respectively, with 10 bases between them. In DNA form, the CDR3 reads TGTGCCAGTAGTCAGGACGGGGCCTACGAGCAGTACTTC. Translated, it gives CASSQDGAYEQYF.

V usage is TRBV5-4 and J usage is TRBJ2-1, with D possibly being TRBD1 (6 bases). V gave up 0 bases and J gave up 10 bases, with 11 bases separating them. Germline loops: CDR1 SGHNT, CDR2 YYREEE (reference sequence). The CDR3 totals 13 residues. In nucleotides, the CDR3 is TGTGCCAGCAGCTTGGCTCAGGACAGAGAGCAGTTCTTC. Translating it yields CASSLAQDREQFF.

This chain joins TRBV7-9 and TRBJ2-7; 8 nucleotides line up with TRBD2. The germline gives CDR1 SEHNR, CDR2 FQNEAQ (reference sequence). The CDR3 extends over 13 amino acids. Unmatched junction bases numbered 6, after V lost 4 bases and J lost 7 bases. This CDR3 is CASSSGGSREQYF. Written as DNA, the CDR3 is TGTGCCAGCAGCTCGGGGGGGTCCCGGGAGCAGTACTTC.

V and J are TRBV30 and TRBJ1-5; possibly TRBD1 for D (5 bases). Trimming took off 1 base at V and 3 bases at J, with 22 bases between the two ends. This CDR3 is built from 18 residues. CDR1 and CDR2 (germline): GTSNPN, SVGIG (reference sequence). The CDR3 DNA reads TGTGCCTGGAGTGGGGGGGAGTCGACAGCTTACATCAATCAGCCCCAGCATTTT. Translation: CAWSGGESTAYINQPQHF.

The chain uses TRBV27 and TRBJ2-5, with 9 positions matching TRBD2. Per germline, CDR1 MNHEY and CDR2 SMNVEV (reference sequence). This CDR3 has 18 amino acids. J lost 2 bases, V lost 0 bases, and 10 bases had no gene match. The CDR3 DNA reads as TGTGCCAGCAGTTTATCGCGGAGCGGACTAGCGAAGCAAGAGACCCAGTACTTC. It translates to CASSLSRSGLAKQETQYF.

This chain joins TRBV20-1 and TRBJ2-5; D may be TRBD2 (5 bases). Germline-derived CDR1 and CDR2 are DFQATT and SNEGSKA (reference sequence). The CDR3 runs to 11 residues. CDR3 nucleotides: TGCACCACGGGGAAAGCAGAGACCCAGTACTTC. This sequence encodes CTTGKAETQYF.

Concerning this clone itself: The junction and the germline gene differ at one end; a read error may be behind it. This rearrangement joins TRBV6-5 to TRBJ1-2; TRBD1 agrees at 8 bases. Germline assignment: CDR1 MNHEY and CDR2 SVGAGI. The CDR3 contains 14 residues. The DNA for the CDR3 is TGTGCCAGCAGTAACTCCAGGGGGCTGGATGGCTACACCTTC. Its translation: CASSNSRGLDGYTF.

The chain recombines TRBV11-3 with TRBJ2-4; 10 bases match TRBD1. Germline CDR1 is SGHNT and CDR2 is YENEEA. This CDR3 contains 14 residues. V lost 5 bases to trimming and J lost 9 bases; unmatched junction nucleotides: 7. This CDR3 reads CASSPRTGGGIQYF. The CDR3 DNA follows: TGTGCCAGCAGCCCCCGGACAGGGGGGGGCATTCAGTACTTC.

This sequence joins TRBV7-9 and TRBJ1-5; 11 bases align to TRBD1. CDR3 length: 14 residues. CDR1 SEHNR and CDR2 FQNEAQ come from the germline V gene (reference sequence). Trimming cost V 8 bases and J 6 bases; bases outside gene matches: 6. CDR3 sequence: CASAGTGGAQPQHF. The CDR3 coding sequence is TGTGCCAGCGCCGGGACAGGGGGGGCTCAGCCCCAGCATTTT.

V usage is TRBV7-2 and J usage is TRBJ2-2; TRBD1 aligns across 8 bases. The CDR3 has 14 amino acids. CDR1 is SGHTA, CDR2 FQGNSA, per germline. With V trimmed by 3 bases and J by 7 bases, 4 bases remained unmatched. CDR3 protein: CASSFARGHGELFF. In DNA, the CDR3 is TGTGCCAGCAGCTTTGCCAGGGGGCACGGGGAGCTGTTTTTT.

The V and J genes are TRBV9 and TRBJ2-5; 11 bases match TRBD2. Per the germline V gene, CDR1 is SGDLS and CDR2 is YYNGEE. The CDR3 has 18 amino acids. V lost 0 bases, J lost 4 bases, and 11 bases stayed unmatched. The DNA for the CDR3 is TGTGCCAGCAGCGTAGGGGAACTAGCGGGAGCGGCCGGAGAGACCCAGTACTTC. Amino acid sequence: CASSVGELAGAAGETQYF.

This clone was observed once. The gene calls are TRBV6-5 and TRBJ2-3, with a tentative D call TRBD1 (6 bases). The germline CDR1 and CDR2 sequences are MNHEY and SVGAGI. The ends were cut back, 5 bases at V and 0 bases at J, with 12 bases in the middle. CDR3 length equals 15 residues. The CDR3, as DNA: TGTGCCAGCAGTAGACAGGCTTTAAGCACAGATACGCAGTATTTT. Translated, it gives CASSRQALSTDTQYF.

This chain uses TRBV7-3 with TRBJ2-3; the D is unclear. Germline CDR1 and CDR2: SGHTA and FQGTGA. The CDR3 has 15 amino acids. Trimming left V 1 base short and J 6 bases short, with 14 bases between. The CDR3 bases are TGTGCCAGCAGCTTAAGTCTTTCGCGTTGGGATACGCAGTATTTT. It codes for CASSLSLSRWDTQYF.

The CDR3: CASSPSGYEQYF. CDR3 bases: TGCGCCAGCAGCCCCAGCGGCTACGAGCAGTACTTC. The chain joins TRBV4-3 to TRBJ2-5, with D possibly being TRBD2 (5 bases). The better agreement between TRBJ2-7 and the DNA end casts doubt on the J call. The CDR3 consists of 12 residues. Germline assignment: CDR1 LGHNA and CDR2 YSLEER.

This chain links TRBV27 with TRBJ2-7, with D unresolved. The germline V gene has CDR1 MNHEY and CDR2 SMNVEV (reference sequence). V was clipped by 4 bases and J by 0 bases, with 10 bases between them. This CDR3 spans 14 amino acids. The CDR3 reads CASSYSAGSYEQYF. In DNA, the CDR3 is TGTGCCAGCAGTTATAGTGCTGGCTCCTACGAGCAGTACTTC.

The chain uses TRBV19 and TRBJ1-2; tentatively, D is TRBD1 (5 bases). Trimming left V 5 bases short and J 0 bases short, with 10 bases between. The CDR3 is made up of 14 amino acids. Germline V gene data show CDR1 as LNHDA and CDR2 as SQIVND (reference sequence). The CDR3 nucleotides read TGTGCCAGTAGTCTGGGGACTACTAACTATGGCTACACCTTC. This encodes CASSLGTTNYGYTF.

The chain is built from TRBV7-8 and TRBJ2-7, with 7 positions matching TRBD1. The germline gives CDR1 SGHVS, CDR2 FQNEAQ. J was trimmed by 7 bases and V by 2 bases; bases with no gene match: 5. The CDR3 is made up of 13 amino acids. Here the CDR3 DNA reads TGTGCCAGCAGCTTAAAGGGGGCAGGTGAGCAGTACTTC. Translated: CASSLKGAGEQYF.